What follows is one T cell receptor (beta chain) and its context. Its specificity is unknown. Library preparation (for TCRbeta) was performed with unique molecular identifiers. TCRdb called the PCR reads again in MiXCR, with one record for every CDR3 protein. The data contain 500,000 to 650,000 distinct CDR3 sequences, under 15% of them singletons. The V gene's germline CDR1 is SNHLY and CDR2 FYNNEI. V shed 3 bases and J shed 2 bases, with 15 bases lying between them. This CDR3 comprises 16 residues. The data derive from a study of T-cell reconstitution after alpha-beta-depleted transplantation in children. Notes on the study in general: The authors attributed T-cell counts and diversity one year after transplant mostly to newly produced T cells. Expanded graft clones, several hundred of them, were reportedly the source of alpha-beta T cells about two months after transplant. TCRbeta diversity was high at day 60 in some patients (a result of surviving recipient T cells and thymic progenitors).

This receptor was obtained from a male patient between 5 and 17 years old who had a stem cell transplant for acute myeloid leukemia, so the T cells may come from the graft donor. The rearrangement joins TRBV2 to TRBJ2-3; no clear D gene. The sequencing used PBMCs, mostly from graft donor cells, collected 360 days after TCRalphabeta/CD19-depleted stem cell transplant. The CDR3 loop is CASSDWAEPITDTQYF. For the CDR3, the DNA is TGTGCCAGCAGTGATTGGGCGGAACCTATCACAGATACGCAGTATTTT. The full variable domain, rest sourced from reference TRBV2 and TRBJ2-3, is EPEVTQTPSHQVTQMGQEVILRCVPISNHLYFYWYRQILGQKVEFLVSFYNNEISEKSEIFDDQFSVERPDGSNFTLKIRSTKLEDSAMYFCASSDWAEPITDTQYFGPGTRLTVL.